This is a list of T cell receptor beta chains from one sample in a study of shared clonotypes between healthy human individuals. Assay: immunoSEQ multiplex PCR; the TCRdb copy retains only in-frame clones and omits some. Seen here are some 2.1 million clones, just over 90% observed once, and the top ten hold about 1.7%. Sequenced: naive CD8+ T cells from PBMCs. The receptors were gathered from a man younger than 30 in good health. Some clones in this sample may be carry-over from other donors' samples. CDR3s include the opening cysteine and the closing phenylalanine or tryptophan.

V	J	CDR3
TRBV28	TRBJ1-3	CASSLWQGLGNTIYF
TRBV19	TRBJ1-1	CASSPPGANTEAFF
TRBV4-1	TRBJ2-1	CASSQDRLAGGAYNEQFF
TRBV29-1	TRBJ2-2	CSVGGQAGELFF
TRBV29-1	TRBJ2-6	CSVEVPGDSGANVLTF
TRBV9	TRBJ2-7	CASSVSSGESYEQYF
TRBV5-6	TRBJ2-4	CASSFRGDRGLAKNIQYF
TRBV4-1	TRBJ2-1	CASSQWVPGLAGLIYNEQFF
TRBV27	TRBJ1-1	CASSVSTKAVTEAFF
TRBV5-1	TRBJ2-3	CASSLEISRTDTQYF
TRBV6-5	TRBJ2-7	CASSLRTGYHEQYF
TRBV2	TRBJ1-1	CASNRGRATEAFF
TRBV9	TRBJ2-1	CASGGGEQFF
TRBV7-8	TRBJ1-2	CASSLEGPLGYTF
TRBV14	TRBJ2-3	CASSRASAGADTQYF
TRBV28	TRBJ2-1	CASSFLDNEQFF
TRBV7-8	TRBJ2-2	CASSLDSNTGELFF
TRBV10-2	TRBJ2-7	CASSGPPFGEQYF
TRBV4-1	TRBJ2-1	CASSQATRDRTNEQFF
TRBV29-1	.	CSVGASGRLHEQYF
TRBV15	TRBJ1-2	CATSEQGGANYGYTF
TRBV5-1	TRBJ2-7	CASSSRQGTFYEQYF
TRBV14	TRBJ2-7	CASSQEVGQIAQYF
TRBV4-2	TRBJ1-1	CASSQVEGIAEAFF
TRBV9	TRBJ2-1	CASSVGGGMASGSAYNEQFF
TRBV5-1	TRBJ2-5	CASSQGLALETQYF
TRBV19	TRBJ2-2	CASSIAARTGSTGELFF
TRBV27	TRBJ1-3	CASRRGGSGNTIYF
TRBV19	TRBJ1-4	CASSLGQGNEKLFF
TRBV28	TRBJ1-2	CASSLRQAGYGYTF
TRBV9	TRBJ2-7	CASSEGNADYEQYF
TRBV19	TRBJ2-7	CASMAGGNEQYF
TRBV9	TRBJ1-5	CASSAGDQPQHF
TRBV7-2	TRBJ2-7	CASTQTDNYEQYF
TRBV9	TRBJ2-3	CASSVAFGYSTDTQYF
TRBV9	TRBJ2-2	CASSGLASRELFF
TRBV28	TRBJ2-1	CASSSIATLHYNEQFF
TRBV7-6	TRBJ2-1	CASSLAPPGASVIGGEQFF
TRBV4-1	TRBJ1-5	CASSQDPHTGQYQPQHF
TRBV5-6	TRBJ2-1	CASSRDSNNEQFF
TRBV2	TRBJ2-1	CASSGWEQFF
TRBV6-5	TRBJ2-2	CASSPPPGFAGELFF
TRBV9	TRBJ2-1	CASSLDSGTLYNEQFF